Following are 16 T cell receptor beta chains from one sample sequenced in a study of tumor and adjacent non-tumor tissue in lung cancer. RNA was extracted from bulk tissue without any cell sorting. TCRbeta libraries were built with three rounds of nested PCR, modified from ARM-PCR. A single record per CDR3 protein comes from TCRdb applying MiXCR to the multiplex PCR reads. The sample has over 110,000 distinct CDR3 sequences, approximately 72% seen once. The sample taken for sequencing was lung tumor tissue. Source of these receptors: a man between 60 and 70 years old with small cell lung cancer.

To note about this clonotype: A read error is likely, as this CDR3 ends without the conserved phenylalanine or tryptophan. The chain is built from TRBV11-1 and TRBJ2-1; possibly TRBD2 for D (6 bases). Germline CDR1 reads SGHAT; CDR2 reads FQDESV (reference sequence). The CDR3 extends over 16 amino acids. V gave up 4 bases and J gave up 6 bases, with 19 bases separating them. The chain's CDR3 is CASSSGGRGICNEQFL. CDR3 nucleotide sequence: TGTGCCAGCAGCTCCGGGGGTCGGGGTATTTGCAATGAGCAGTTCTTA.

V and J are TRBV10-3 and TRBJ2-1, with 8 bases matching TRBD2. Germline assignment: CDR1 ENHRY and CDR2 SYGVKD. The CDR3 loop spans 17 amino acids. The ends lost 3 bases at V and 7 bases at J; junction bases unmatched: 14. Written as DNA, the CDR3 is TGTGCCATCAGTGACGGGAGGGGGACTCCGGTTTTTAATGAGCAGTTCTTC. Encoded protein: CAISDGRGTPVFNEQFF.

This clonotype appeared a single time. Since the CDR3 does not end with the conserved phenylalanine or tryptophan, this likely comes from a read error. V gene TRBV11-1 combines with J gene TRBJ2-7; the D is unclear. Germline CDR1 and CDR2: SGHAT and FQDESV (reference sequence). The CDR3 is made up of 12 amino acids. V gave up 7 bases and J gave up 4 bases, with 11 bases separating them. The CDR3: CASNFKTYEQYL. Here the CDR3 DNA reads TGTGCCAGCAACTTCAAGACTTACGAGCAGTACCTC.

Comment on this clonotype: At one end, the junction sequence differs from germline, possibly due to a read error. The rearrangement joins TRBV20-1 to TRBJ1-2; D unresolved. Per the germline V gene, CDR1 is DFQATT and CDR2 is SNEGSKA (reference sequence). The CDR3 runs 12 residues. CDR3 sequence: CSTSIENYGYTF. In DNA, the CDR3 is TGCAGTACTAGTATCGAGAACTATGGCTACACCTTC.

Points on this clonotype: This may be a read error, as it is one base from a much larger clone. The conserved phenylalanine or tryptophan normally closing the CDR3 is absent here, so this likely arose from a read error. This chain links TRBV6-5 with TRBJ1-2, with TRBD1 matching 7 bases. The CDR3 covers 15 residues. Germline V gene data show CDR1 as MNHEY and CDR2 as SVGAGI. J gave up 3 bases and V 0 bases, and 4 bases lay outside the gene matches. The chain's CDR3 is CASSYSGTAYYGYTS. CDR3 coding DNA: TGTGCCAGCAGTTACTCTGGGACAGCCTACTATGGCTACACCTCC.

This clonotype was detected ten times or more. V is TRBV20-1 and J is TRBJ2-2; 7 bases agree with TRBD1. CDR1 and CDR2 from the germline V gene are DFQATT and SNEGSKA (reference sequence). CDR3 size: 13 residues. Losses at the gene ends were 3 bases for V and 5 bases for J; bases not matched to a gene: 3. This CDR3 is CSASRGSTGELFF. The CDR3 nucleotides are TGCAGTGCTAGCAGGGGGAGTACCGGGGAGCTGTTTTTT.

Details on this clonotype: At one end the junction does not follow the germline gene, possibly because of a read error. The chain has TRBV5-1 and TRBJ2-4; weak D call: TRBD2 (7 bases). The CDR3 has 15 amino acids. CDR1 and CDR2 (germline): SGHRS, YFSETQ. The CDR3: CANSPEAGARGIQYF. In DNA, the CDR3 is TGCGCCAACAGCCCCGAGGCGGGGGCAAGGGGCATTCAGTACTTC.

This chain links TRBV6-2 or TRBV6-3 with TRBJ2-2, with a weak D call TRBD2 (5 bases). CDR1 is MNHEY, CDR2 SVGEGT, per germline. The CDR3 runs to 14 residues. V lost 5 bases, J lost 10 bases, and 17 bases lay in between. The CDR3, as DNA: TGTGCCAGCAGTCCTTACGGGTCTCGGGAGGAGCTGTTTTTT. Its translation: CASSPYGSREELFF.

In its sample, this clonotype was seen many times. The chain links TRBV30 to TRBJ2-4, with D unresolved. Germline CDR1 is GTSNPN and CDR2 is SVGIG (reference sequence). There are 13 residues in the CDR3. V was pared by 1 base and J by 4 bases, with 8 bases between. The CDR3 protein is CAWSGSEKNIQYF. The DNA for the CDR3 is TGTGCCTGGAGTGGTTCAGAGAAAAACATTCAGTACTTC. Filled out from reference TRBV30 and TRBJ2-4, the complete variable domain reads SQTIHQWPATLVQPVGSPLSLECTVEGTSNPNLYWYRQAAGRGLQLLFYSVGIGQISSEVPQNLSASRPQDRQFILSSKKLLLSDSGFYLCAWSGSEKNIQYFGAGTRLSVL.

The rearrangement joins TRBV29-1 to TRBJ2-5; 7 bases match TRBD1. With 5 bases clipped from V and 4 bases from J, the junction kept 10 bases outside the gene matches. Germline V gene lookup returns CDR1 SQVTM and CDR2 ANQGSEA. The CDR3 covers 14 residues. DNA of the CDR3: TGCAGCGTTAAAACCGGGACAGTGGCAGAGACCCAGTACTTC. It translates to CSVKTGTVAETQYF.

This clonotype appeared many times. This chain connects TRBV12-3 or TRBV12-4 to TRBJ2-7; D call uncertain. V was shortened by 3 bases and J by 5 bases, with 5 bases between the two germline ends. The CDR3 loop spans 11 amino acids. The CDR3 DNA reads TGTGCCAGCAGTTTCGAGCACGAGCAGTACTTC. It translates to CASSFEHEQYF.

The chain links TRBV29-1 to TRBJ2-2, with D tentatively TRBD2 (6 bases). Trimming pared 4 bases from V and 6 bases from J, leaving 9 bases between. CDR1 is SQVTM and CDR2 is ANQGSEA in the germline V gene. There are 12 residues in the CDR3. The CDR3 spells CSVGGGAGELFF. The CDR3, as DNA: TGCAGCGTTGGAGGAGGGGCCGGGGAGCTGTTTTTT.

As regards this clonotype: One end of the junction fails to match germline, which may point to a read error. The chain joins TRBV4-1 to TRBJ2-1, with D maybe TRBD2 (6 bases). The CDR3 spans 16 residues. Germline values: CDR1 MGHRA, CDR2 YSYEKL. The CDR3: CPSSQEGGILLNEQLF. CDR3 DNA sequence: TGCCCCAGCAGCCAAGAGGGAGGTATTCTTCTCAATGAGCAGCTCTTC.

The genes are TRBV5-1 and TRBJ2-3; TRBD2 matches at 12 bases. Germline values: CDR1 SGHRS, CDR2 YFSETQ. The V and J ends lost 2 bases and 2 bases, in that order; junction bases with no gene match: 3. The CDR3 sequence is 16 residues long. This CDR3 reads CASSFASGRVTDTQYF. As DNA, the CDR3 is TGCGCCAGCAGCTTCGCTAGCGGGAGGGTCACAGATACGCAGTATTTT.

The chain employs TRBV11-2 and TRBJ2-2; tentatively, D is TRBD1 (5 bases). The CDR3 sequence is 14 residues long. Germline V gene sequence: CDR1 SGHAT, CDR2 FQNNGV. The CDR3 DNA is TGTGAAGGCAGCCGTGGAAGGGGCATCGGGGAGCTGTTTTTT. Amino acids: CEGSRGRGIGELFF.

This clonotype occurred a few times. The chain is built from TRBV11-3 and TRBJ2-2, with D perhaps TRBD2 (6 bases). CDR1 SGHNT and CDR2 YENEEA come from the germline V gene. With 5 bases removed from V and 7 bases from J, the gap between germline ends came to 23 bases. This CDR3 region has 17 residues. The CDR3 spells CASSPHRGYGLGGELFF. CDR3 nucleotides: TGTGCCAGCAGCCCTCATCGGGGGTATGGTTTGGGCGGGGAGCTGTTTTTT.